This T cell receptor beta chain was captured in a study of cytomegalovirus exposure and HLA in healthy donors (dated by TCRdb to 2015 to 2018). Looking at the study overall: In an earlier analysis of roughly 590 of the donors, 276 Gb of sequence data and approximately 100 million unique TCR beta sequences from 180 million or so T cells were reported. Donor age, sex, ethnicity and CMV serostatus were compiled alongside the repertoire data. Among the roughly 400 genotyped donors, roughly 80% belonged to the genetic ancestry cluster associated with self-reported Caucasian donors. The aim of the study was to test whether cataloging public T cell receptors could identify signatures of past pathogen exposure. In a later analysis, previously published TCR beta repertoires from 500 to 750 donors were re-analyzed and high-resolution HLA genotyping was added so that TCR occurrence patterns could be studied. Class I and class II HLA loci were covered by the typing at four-digit resolution. The later analysis used no new phenotypic data to find candidate immune exposures, relying instead on TCR beta sequences and their occurrence across donors. A later genetic analysis used genome-wide SNP genotypes for 398 of the 666 donors, treating that subset as a discovery cohort. Across about 380 genotyped donors of the cohort, an average of about 240,000 unique TCR beta nucleotide sequences per donor were sequenced, and approximately 19% of those sequences were non-productive. To predict cytomegalovirus infection status, the study combined high-throughput TCR immunosequencing, statistical association of individual TCRs with disease status, and machine learning. Every discovery cohort repertoire had been produced on one sequencing platform. Using immunosequencing, the study profiled T cell repertoires from about 620 subjects and related those repertoires to cytomegalovirus serostatus. In an earlier analysis of 500 to 650 of the donors, high-throughput TCR beta sequencing was used to judge whether each TCR beta V gene segment behaved as functional or pseudogenic. An early release that covered some 630 HLA-typed donors contained around 300 gigabases of sequencing data and 80 million or so unique TCR sequences. The number of donors typed differed by locus, with 629-630 for A, B, C, DRB1 and DQB1, roughly 550 for DQA1, some 570 for DPA1, and some 440 for DPB1. A separate validation cohort of 100 to 150 different subjects was used in addition to the approximately 610-subject first cohort. A few DR-DQ haplotypes were treated as single units for association and clustering because of strong linkage in the cohort.

Details on this clone: This receptor's antigen is unknown. The sample holds no much larger clone one base away, and base qualities are not on file.

The library was obtained by the immunoSEQ multiplex PCR assay. A mixture of 60 forward primers for TCR Vbeta segments and 13 reverse primers for TCR Jbeta segments was used in the multiplex PCR. The CDR3 region of rearranged TCR beta genes was amplified from genomic DNA with a multiplex PCR assay. The amplified TCR beta libraries were sequenced on the Illumina HiSeq System as 87-base-pair reads. Turning to the authors' computational methods: A later analysis counted 65 million to 90 million unique TCR beta chains across the 550 to 750 repertoires, and roughly 10 million of these chains were shared by at least two donors. A nearest-neighbor algorithm error-corrected the raw reads and collapsed the reads into unique sequences, merging closely related sequences to remove PCR and sequencing errors. Alignment of CDR3 sequences to IMGT reference sequences was used to assign V, D and J gene segments. For a sequence to be retained, at least a six-nucleotide match to both a V gene segment and a J gene segment was required. A rearrangement was called productive if the CDR3 had no stop codons and remained in frame with V and J, and every other rearrangement was called non-productive. Following IMGT convention, CDR3 was defined as the stretch from the second conserved V-encoded cysteine up to the conserved J-encoded phenylalanine. In an earlier analysis of around 640 of the donors, sequences lacking an unambiguous match to a single V gene segment were excluded. In an earlier analysis of 587 of the donors, a V segment was called functional when productive rearrangements were above 56.7%, and segregating when the standard deviation between donors exceeded 5%. A statistical classification framework was developed to diagnose cytomegalovirus status using the catalog of TCR beta chain sequences. A later analysis assigned V and J genes by comparing TCR nucleotide sequences with IMGT/GENE-DB human TR gene sequences. Using the TCRdist pipeline, a later analysis assigned CDR3 sequences along with most-parsimonious VDJ recombination scenarios. In a later analysis, every TCR beta chain was defined by the combination of its CDR3 amino acid sequence and its V-gene family, and reads without a unique V-gene family were dropped. A later analysis removed 550 to 650 highly shared, low-generation-probability nucleotide sequences to deal with suspected cross-contamination and a sequencing artifact. A later analysis calculated a clonal expansion index for each public chain from normalized within-repertoire ranks of inferred template counts. Generation probabilities in a later analysis came from a VDJ recombination model fitted to out-of-frame rearrangements, and those results were checked against IGoR. A later analysis scored TCR-TCR, TCR-HLA and TCR-CMV co-occurrence with hypergeometric tests, applying a repertoire-size bias correction to TCR pairs. False discovery rates were estimated in a later analysis by permuting HLA or CMV assignments 20 times. A later analysis grouped co-occurring TCRs with DBSCAN, adding TCRdist sequence similarity when clustering within HLA-allele-positive subsets. For co-occurrence clustering, repertoires with fewer than 30,000 or more than 120,000 public chains were excluded, along with roughly five repertoires with anomalous nucleotide sharing. TCRdb provides this immuneACCESS table in a form limited to in-frame rearrangements. Some clones are lacking; in checked studies, under half of them reflect an unresolved V gene, and why the rest are absent is not known. Clone size and the V and J calls come from that table; the DNA yielded D and trimming. In this sample the table shows about 98,000 clones, around 60% of which occur a single time. The ten top clones hold more than 4.5% of the sample.

The cohort consisted of 600 to 750 healthy bone marrow donors. At the time of sampling, every cohort member was nominally healthy, though immune exposures that went unrecorded were likely present. CMV serostatus was positive for roughly 290 and negative for about 55% of the 666 cohort members, and was not recorded for this donor. A peripheral blood sample was collected from each donor, and TCR beta sequencing was performed on peripheral blood mononuclear cells. Genomic DNA was extracted from the blood cell samples with the Qiagen DNeasy Blood Extraction Kit. What the authors observed across the whole study: A later genetic analysis reported fewer N-insertions in productive TCRs among donors in an Asian-associated ancestry cluster than the approximately 670-donor mean. For the cohort, immune exposure information was limited to CMV serostatus. Most CMV-associated TCR beta chains appeared to be HLA-restricted in a later analysis, and the HLA associations seemed to be driven largely by CMV exposure. Roughly uniform sequencing depth across donors was assumed in presence/absence analyses, although this assumption may not hold. In a later analysis, the rate of TCR association differed among HLA loci, with DRB1 alleles having the most associated TCRs and HLA-C alleles having the fewest. Correlated functional status among segregating V segments might be attributable to linkage disequilibrium, but an unknown experimental factor could not be ruled out. A further reported finding was that TCR beta sequences accurately predicted the HLA-A and HLA-B alleles for most subjects in the first cohort. In a later analysis, several top co-occurrence clusters were reported to appear linked to parvovirus B19, influenza, CMV and Epstein-Barr virus. In this cohort, only TCR beta chains were sequenced, and detectable features were limited by the absence of alpha or paired-chain data. Strong co-occurrence of HLA alleles, especially DR and DQ, made assigning TCR associations to individual alleles difficult. An association between a missense DCLRE1C variant and V-gene and J-gene trimming of TCR beta chains was found in a later genetic analysis and replicated in an independent cohort. In vitro tests confirmed that three of the cytomegalovirus-associated TCR beta chains recognize cytomegalovirus antigens. Because counts were too low, seventeen rarely observed V segments, including chromosome 9 orphons, were excluded from the earlier analysis of under 650 of the donors. In a later analysis, HLA-associated TCR beta chains showed more clonal expansion and lower generation probabilities than non-associated chains that were equally common. Because HLA typing was missing for some donors at each locus, association tests included only the typed subset. Most TCR sequences were observed very rarely across donors, whereas some public TCRs were present in many individuals. In a later analysis, around 17,000 TCR beta sequences were associated with specific HLA alleles at a false discovery rate of 0.05. In both the original and validation cohorts, the classifier was reported to diagnose cytomegalovirus status with high specificity and sensitivity. In an earlier analysis of 587 of the donors, most TCR beta V segments appeared in productive rearrangements about 87% or about 30% of the time, broadly matching IMGT annotations. The authors suggested that the approach could potentially be extended to other disease states and immunological phenotypes. A total of 150 or so TCR beta chains were listed by the study as associated with cytomegalovirus. A cluster of highly shared sequence variants was judged likely to be a technical artifact of the sequencing pipeline.

This TCR was sampled from a human donor in good health. Material: PBMCs.

The sequenced DNA is TGTGCCAGCAGTGAAGGGAGAAGATCCAGGGTTTACTTC. This encodes CASSEGRRSRVYF. Rearrangement joined TRBV2 to TRBJ2-5, and TRBD1 may be the D gene, going by 5 matching bases. From the germline V gene, CDR1 is SNHLY and CDR2 is FYNNEI. The CDR3, from cysteine to phenylalanine, totals 13 residues. Solely the CDR3 DNA is kept, with 39 bases framed from the first base. The V end loses 1 base and the J end loses 14 bases, and a stretch of 17 bases separates them.